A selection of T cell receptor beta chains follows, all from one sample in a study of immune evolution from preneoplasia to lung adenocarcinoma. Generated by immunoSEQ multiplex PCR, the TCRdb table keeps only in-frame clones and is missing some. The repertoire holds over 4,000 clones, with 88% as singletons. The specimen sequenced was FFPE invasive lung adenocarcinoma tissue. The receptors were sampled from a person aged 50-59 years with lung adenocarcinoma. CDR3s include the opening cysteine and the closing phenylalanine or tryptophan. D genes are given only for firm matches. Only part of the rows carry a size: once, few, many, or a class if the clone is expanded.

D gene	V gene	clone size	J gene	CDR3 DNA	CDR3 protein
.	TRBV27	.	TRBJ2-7	TGTGCCAGCAGCCCCGGGGTGACAAGCTACACCTCCTACGAGCAGTACTTC	CASSPGVTSYTSYEQYF
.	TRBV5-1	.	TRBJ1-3	TGCGCCAGCAGCGTGACAGGTGGAAACACCATATATTTT	CASSVTGGNTIYF
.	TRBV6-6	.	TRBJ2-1	TGTGCCAGCCGCTTGCCAGGGGAGAACAATGAGCAGTTCTTC	CASRLPGENNEQFF
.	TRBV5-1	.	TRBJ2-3	TGCGCCAGCAGCTTGGGGACCCTTACAGATACGCAGTATTTT	CASSLGTLTDTQYF
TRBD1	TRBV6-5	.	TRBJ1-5	TGTGCCACCGGACAGGGGGATCAGCCCCAGCATTTT	CATGQGDQPQHF
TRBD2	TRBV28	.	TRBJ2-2	TGTGCCAGCAGCGTCCCGGGACTAGCGTTATACGGGGAGCTGTTTTTT	CASSVPGLALYGELFF
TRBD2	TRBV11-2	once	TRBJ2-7	TGTGCCAGCAGCTTAATCCGGGAGGGCCCCTACGAGCAGTACTTC	CASSLIREGPYEQYF
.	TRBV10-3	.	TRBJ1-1	TGTGCCATCAGTGAGTCGAGTCGGGAGAACACTGAAGCTTTCTTT	CAISESSRENTEAFF
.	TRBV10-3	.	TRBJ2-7	TGTGCCATCAGTGAGTCGATGGGGGGATACGAGCAGTACTTC	CAISESMGGYEQYF
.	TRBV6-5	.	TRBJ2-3	TGTGCCAGCAGTTACTTGACTAGCACAGATACGCAGTATTTT	CASSYLTSTDTQYF
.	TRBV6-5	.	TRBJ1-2	TGTGCCAGCAAAGTTAACAGGGATAACTATGGCTACACCTTC	CASKVNRDNYGYTF
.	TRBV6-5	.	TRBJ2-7	TGTGCCAGCAGTCCGCCCGGGGGAAAGCAGTACTTC	CASSPPGGKQYF
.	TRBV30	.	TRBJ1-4	TGTGCCTCCTGCGGGACGCAGGAAGAAAAACTGTTTTTT	CASCGTQEEKLFF
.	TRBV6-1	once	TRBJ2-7	TGTGCCAGCAGCTCCAGGGGGGCTTCCTACGAGCAGTACTTC	CASSSRGASYEQYF
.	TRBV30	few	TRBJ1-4	TGTGCCCGTGGCACGGACGACGAAAAACTGTTTTTT	CARGTDDEKLFF
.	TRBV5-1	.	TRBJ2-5	TGCGCCAGCGGGCTTGCAAGGGGGTTAGAGCAAGAGACCCAGTACTTC	CASGLARGLEQETQYF
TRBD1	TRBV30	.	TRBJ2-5	TGTGCCTTTGGGACAGGGAGAGAGACCCAGTACTTC	CAFGTGRETQYF
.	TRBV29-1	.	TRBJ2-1	TGCAGCGTCCGGGGGTACGACAATGAGCAGTTCTTC	CSVRGYDNEQFF
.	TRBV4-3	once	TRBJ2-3	TGCGCCAGCAGCCAAGAGAGTCGGAAAGATACGCAGTATTTT	CASSQESRKDTQYF
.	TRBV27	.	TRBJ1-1	TGTGCCAGCAGTTCCCGGAGGGGGATGAACACTGAAGCTTTCTTT	CASSSRRGMNTEAFF
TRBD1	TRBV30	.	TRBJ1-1	TGTGCCTGGAGGGGACAGGGCGGTAACACTGAAGCTTTCTTT	CAWRGQGGNTEAFF
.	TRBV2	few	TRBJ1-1	TGTGCCAGCGGGAGGGGCGAAGCTTTCTTT	CASGRGEAFF
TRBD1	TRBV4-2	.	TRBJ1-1	TGTGCCAGCGGAAGGGGACAGAGAAACACTGAAGCTTTCTTT	CASGRGQRNTEAFF
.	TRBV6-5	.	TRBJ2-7	TGTGCCAGCAGTTATGGTCAGATAAAAGCCTACGAGCAGTACTTC	CASSYGQIKAYEQYF
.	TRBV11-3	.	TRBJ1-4	TGTGCCAGCAGCTTAGTGGGGACCCGGACAACTAATGAAAAACTGTTTTTT	CASSLVGTRTTNEKLFF
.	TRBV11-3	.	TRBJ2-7	TGTGCCAGCAGGCTAGGGGGTAGTTGGGCTTTGAGCTCCTACGAGCAGTACTTC	CASRLGGSWALSSYEQYF
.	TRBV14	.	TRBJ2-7	TGTGCCAGCAGCCCCGGCCTTGGACGCGAGCAGTACTTC	CASSPGLGREQYF
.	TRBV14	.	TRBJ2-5	TGTGCCAGCAGTGACATTGAGGACGGCCAAGAGACCCAGTACTTC	CASSDIEDGQETQYF
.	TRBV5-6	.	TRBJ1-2	TGTGCCAGCAGCTTGGGACGGGACTATGGCTACACCTTC	CASSLGRDYGYTF
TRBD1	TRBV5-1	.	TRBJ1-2	TGCGCCAGCAGCCCGGGACAGGGGGCCCGTGGCTACACCTTC	CASSPGQGARGYTF
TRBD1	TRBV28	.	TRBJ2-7	TGTGCCAGCAGTCCGGGGACAGGACGCTCCTACGAGCAGTACTTC	CASSPGTGRSYEQYF
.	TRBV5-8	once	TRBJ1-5	TGTGCCAGCAGCTTGTTGCAGGGAAATCAGCCCCAGCATTTT	CASSLLQGNQPQHF
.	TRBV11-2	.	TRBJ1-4	TGTGCCAGCAGCCGATCAGGGGCTAAAGAGGAAAAACTGTTTTTT	CASSRSGAKEEKLFF
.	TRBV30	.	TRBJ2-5	TGTGCCTGGATAACAGCCGAGGAGACCCAGTACTTC	CAWITAEETQYF
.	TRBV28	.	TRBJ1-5	TGTGCCAGCAGTCTGGACAGTCAGGGCAATCAGCCCCAGCATTTT	CASSLDSQGNQPQHF
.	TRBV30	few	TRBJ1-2	TGTGCCTGGAGTGCTGATGTGGGAAACTATGGCTACACCTTC	CAWSADVGNYGYTF
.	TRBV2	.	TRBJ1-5	TGTGCCAGCAGTGAAGGCTATCTTAGCAATCAGCCCCAGCATTTT	CASSEGYLSNQPQHF
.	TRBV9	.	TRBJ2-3	TGTGCCAGCAGCGTAGAAATCATAGCAACGCAGTATTTT	CASSVEIIATQYF
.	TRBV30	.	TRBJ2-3	TGTGCCTGGAGTCAATATAGTGGAAGCACAGATACGCAGTATTTT	CAWSQYSGSTDTQYF
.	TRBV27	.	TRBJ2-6	TGTGCCAGCAGTTGGGGATCTGGGGCCAACGTCCTGACTTTC	CASSWGSGANVLTF
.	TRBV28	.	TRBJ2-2	TGTGCCAGCAGCCGGGGCGAACCCGGGGAGCTGTTTTTT	CASSRGEPGELFF